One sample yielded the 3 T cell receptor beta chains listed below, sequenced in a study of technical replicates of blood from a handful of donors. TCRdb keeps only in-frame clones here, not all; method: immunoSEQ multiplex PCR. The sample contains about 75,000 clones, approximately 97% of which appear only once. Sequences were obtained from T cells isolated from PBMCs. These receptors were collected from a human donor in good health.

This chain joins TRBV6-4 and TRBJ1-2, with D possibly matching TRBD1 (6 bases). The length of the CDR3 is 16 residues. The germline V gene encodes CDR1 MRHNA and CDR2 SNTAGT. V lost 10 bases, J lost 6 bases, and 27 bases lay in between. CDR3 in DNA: TGTGCCACCAAACGCCAGGGACAAAAGGATAGCGATGGCTACACCTTC. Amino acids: CATKRQGQKDSDGYTF.

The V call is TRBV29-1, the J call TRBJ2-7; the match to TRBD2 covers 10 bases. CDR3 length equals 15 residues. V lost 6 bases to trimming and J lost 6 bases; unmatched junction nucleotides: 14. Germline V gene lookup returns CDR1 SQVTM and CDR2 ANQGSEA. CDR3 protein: CSVGQGVPSGGEQYF. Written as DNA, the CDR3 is TGCAGCGTGGGTCAGGGGGTGCCTAGCGGGGGCGAGCAGTACTTC.

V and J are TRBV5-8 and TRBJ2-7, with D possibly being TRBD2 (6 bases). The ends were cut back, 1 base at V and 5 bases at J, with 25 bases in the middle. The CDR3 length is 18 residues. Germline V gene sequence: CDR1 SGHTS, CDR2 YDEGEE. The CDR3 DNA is TGTGCCAGCAGCTTGACCAGGAGCGGGTCCACCTCTCTAGACGAGCAGTACTTC. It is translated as CASSLTRSGSTSLDEQYF.